The 2 T cell receptor beta chains listed next were all sequenced from one sample in a study of blood T cell repertoires in COVID-19. The assay was immunoSEQ multiplex PCR, and TCRdb's table has in-frame clones only and misses some. The sample consists of 120,000 to 150,000 clones, over 80% of them appearing once. The sample taken for sequencing was peripheral blood. Receptors originate from an elderly woman with acute or convalescent COVID-19.

The rearrangement uses TRBV29-1 and TRBJ2-1; the match to TRBD2 covers 10 bases. The germline V gene encodes CDR1 SQVTM and CDR2 ANQGSEA. Trimming at V came to 4 bases and at J to 4 bases, leaving 4 bases not matched to a gene. The CDR3 is 14 residues long. For the CDR3, the DNA is TGCAGCGTTGCCAAGACTAGCGGGTACAATGAGCAGTTCTTC. The encoded protein is CSVAKTSGYNEQFF.

The chain is built from TRBV2 and TRBJ1-2; 8 bases are shared with TRBD1. Germline loops: CDR1 SNHLY, CDR2 FYNNEI. This CDR3 has 13 amino acids. V gave up 7 bases and J gave up 8 bases; unmatched junction bases: 9. CDR3 sequence reads: CASKTWTGQGYTF. CDR3 nucleotide sequence: TGTGCCAGCAAAACCTGGACAGGGCAGGGCTACACCTTC.